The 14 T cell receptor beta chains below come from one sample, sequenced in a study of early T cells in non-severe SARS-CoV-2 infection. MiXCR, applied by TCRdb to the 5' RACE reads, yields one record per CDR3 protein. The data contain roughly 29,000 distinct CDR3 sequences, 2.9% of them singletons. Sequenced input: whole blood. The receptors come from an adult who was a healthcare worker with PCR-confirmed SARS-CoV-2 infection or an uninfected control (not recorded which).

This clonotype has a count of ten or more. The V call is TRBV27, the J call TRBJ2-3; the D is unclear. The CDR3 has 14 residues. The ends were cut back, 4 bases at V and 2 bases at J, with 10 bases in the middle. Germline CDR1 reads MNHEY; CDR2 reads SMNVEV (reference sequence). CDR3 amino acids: CASSWGSLTDTQYF. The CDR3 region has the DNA TGTGCCAGCAGTTGGGGATCCCTCACAGATACGCAGTATTTT.

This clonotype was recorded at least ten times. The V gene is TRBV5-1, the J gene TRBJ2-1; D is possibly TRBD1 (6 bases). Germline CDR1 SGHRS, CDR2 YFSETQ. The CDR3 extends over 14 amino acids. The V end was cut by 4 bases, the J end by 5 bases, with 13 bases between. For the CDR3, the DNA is TGCGCCAGCAGCCCCTCCGGGACAAACAATGAGCAGTTCTTC. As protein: CASSPSGTNNEQFF.

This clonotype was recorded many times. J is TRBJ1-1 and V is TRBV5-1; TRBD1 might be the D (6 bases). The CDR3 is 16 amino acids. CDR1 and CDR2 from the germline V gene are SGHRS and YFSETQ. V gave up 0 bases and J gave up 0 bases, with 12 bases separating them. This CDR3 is CASSLGTVQMNTEAFF. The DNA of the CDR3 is TGCGCCAGCAGCTTGGGGACAGTTCAAATGAACACTGAAGCTTTCTTT.

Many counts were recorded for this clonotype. The CDR3, as DNA: TGTGCCAGCAGCCAAGAGAGGAACTCTTGGAAGTCTGGGGCCAACGTCCTGACTTTC. It translates to CASSQERNSWKSGANVLTF. V gene TRBV4-2 combines with J gene TRBJ2-6, with D uncertain. The CDR3 is made up of 19 amino acids. The germline CDR1 and CDR2 sequences are LGHNA and YNFKEQ. Deletions cut 0 bases from V and 1 base from J, with 16 bases between.

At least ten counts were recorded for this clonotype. The CDR3 region is CASSVQGVHTGELFF. The DNA of the CDR3 is TGTGCCAGCAGCGTACAGGGTGTGCACACCGGGGAGCTGTTTTTT. The V gene is TRBV7-6, the J gene TRBJ2-2, with D possibly being TRBD1 (6 bases). Trimming pared 5 bases from V and 3 bases from J, leaving 13 bases between. Germline V CDR1 and CDR2: SGHVS, FNYEAQ. The CDR3 loop spans 15 amino acids. Looking up the rest from reference TRBV7-6 and TRBJ2-2 gives the full variable domain: GAGVSQSPRYKVTKRGQDVALRCDPISGHVSLYWYRQALGQGPEFLTYFNYEAQQDKSGLPNDRFSAERPEGSISTLTIQRTEQRDSAMYRCASSVQGVHTGELFFGEGSRLTVL.

The CDR3 spells CASAALGLVLNEQFF. The CDR3 region has the DNA TGTGCCAGCGCCGCCCTGGGACTAGTTTTAAATGAGCAGTTCTTC. The rearrangement links TRBV6-2 or TRBV6-3 to TRBJ2-1, with TRBD2 identical over 8 bases. Germline trimming cut 8 bases from V and 7 bases from J; bases unmatched to any gene: 13. The CDR3 runs 15 residues. The germline V gene has CDR1 MNHEY and CDR2 SVGEGT.

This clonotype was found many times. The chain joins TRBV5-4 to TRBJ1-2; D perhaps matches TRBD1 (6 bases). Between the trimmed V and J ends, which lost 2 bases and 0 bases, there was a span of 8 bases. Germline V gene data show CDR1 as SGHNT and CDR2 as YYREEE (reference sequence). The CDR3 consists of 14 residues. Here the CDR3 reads CASSFQGTNYGYTF. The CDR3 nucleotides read TGTGCCAGCAGCTTTCAGGGGACTAACTATGGCTACACCTTC.

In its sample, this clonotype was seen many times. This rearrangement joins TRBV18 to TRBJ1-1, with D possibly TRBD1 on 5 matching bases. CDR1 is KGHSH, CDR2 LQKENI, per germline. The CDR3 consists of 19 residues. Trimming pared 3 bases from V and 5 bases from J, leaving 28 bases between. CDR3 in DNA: TGTGCCAGCTCACCTAAATCTCAGGCAGGGACGTTTTTGGGGACTGAAGCTTTCTTT. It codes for CASSPKSQAGTFLGTEAFF. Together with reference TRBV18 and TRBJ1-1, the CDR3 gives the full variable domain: NAGVMQNPRHLVRRRGQEARLRCSPMKGHSHVYWYRQLPEEGLKFMVYLQKENIIDESGMPKERFSAEFPKEGPSILRIQQVVRGDSAAYFCASSPKSQAGTFLGTEAFFGQGTRLTVV.

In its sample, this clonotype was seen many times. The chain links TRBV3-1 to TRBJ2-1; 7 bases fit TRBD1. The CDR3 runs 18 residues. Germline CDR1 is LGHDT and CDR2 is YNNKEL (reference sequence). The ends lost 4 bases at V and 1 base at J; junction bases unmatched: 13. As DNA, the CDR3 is TGTGCCAGCAGCCCAACTAAGACTAACAGGGGTTCCTACAATGAGCAGTTCTTC. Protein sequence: CASSPTKTNRGSYNEQFF.

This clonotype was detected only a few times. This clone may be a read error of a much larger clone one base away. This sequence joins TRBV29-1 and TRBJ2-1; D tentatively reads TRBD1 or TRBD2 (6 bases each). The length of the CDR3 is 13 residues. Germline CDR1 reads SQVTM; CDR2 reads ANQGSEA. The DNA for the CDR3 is TGCGGCGTTGACGGGGGCATCTACAATGAGCAGTTCTTC. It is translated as CGVDGGIYNEQFF.

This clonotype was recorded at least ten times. The CDR3 DNA reads TGTGCCAGCAGCTTAGTGCTGTGTAGCGGGGACATTTGGAATGAGCAGTTCTTC. It is translated as CASSLVLCSGDIWNEQFF. The V call is TRBV7-7, the J call TRBJ2-1, with 8 bases lining up with TRBD2. In germline, CDR1 is SSHAT, CDR2 FNYEAQ (reference sequence). The CDR3 length is 18 residues. Losses at the gene ends were 1 base for V and 7 bases for J; bases not matched to a gene: 15.

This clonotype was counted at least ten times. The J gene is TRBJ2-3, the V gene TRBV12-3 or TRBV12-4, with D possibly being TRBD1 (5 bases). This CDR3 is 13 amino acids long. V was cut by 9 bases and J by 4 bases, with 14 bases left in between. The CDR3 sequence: CASSQGPSDTQYF. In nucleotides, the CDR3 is TGTGCCAGTTCGCAGGGTCCCTCAGATACGCAGTATTTT.

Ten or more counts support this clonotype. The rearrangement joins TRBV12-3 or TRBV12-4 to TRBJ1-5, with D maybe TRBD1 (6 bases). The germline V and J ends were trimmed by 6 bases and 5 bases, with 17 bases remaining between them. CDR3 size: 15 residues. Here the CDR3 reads CASRRDTTPYQPQHF. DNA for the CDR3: TGTGCCAGCAGGCGGGACACTACTCCATATCAGCCCCAGCATTTT.

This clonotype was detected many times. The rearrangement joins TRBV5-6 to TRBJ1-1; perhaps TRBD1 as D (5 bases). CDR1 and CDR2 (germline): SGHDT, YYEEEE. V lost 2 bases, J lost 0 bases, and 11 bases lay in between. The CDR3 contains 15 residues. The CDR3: CASSFSPGMNTEAFF. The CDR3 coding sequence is TGTGCCAGCAGCTTTTCCCCAGGGATGAACACTGAAGCTTTCTTT.